This T cell receptor (beta chain) emerged from a study of cytomegalovirus exposure and HLA in healthy donors. Study outcomes and limitations: What a later analysis reportedly showed was that an Asian-associated ancestry cluster had fewer N-insertions than the approximately 700-donor mean. There were around 160 TCR beta chains listed as cytomegalovirus-associated.

Germline values: CDR1 MDHEN, CDR2 SYDVKM. This CDR3 has 16 residues. Trimming took 4 bases from V and 2 from J, leaving 17 bases between them. Use of 60 Vbeta and 13 Jbeta primers characterized the PCR. TCRdb's copy holds only in-frame clones and misses some; the assay was immunoSEQ multiplex PCR. The sample carries 150,000 to 200,000 clones, 76% recorded once. Comments on this clone: What it binds is not known.

The V and J genes are TRBV28 and TRBJ1-2; D perhaps matches TRBD1 (6 bases). Material for sequencing was PBMCs. The receptor's source is a male donor in good health and CMV-seronegative. CDR3 in amino acids: CASSSTHRERNYGYTF. The CDR3 DNA is TGTGCCAGCAGTTCAACTCACAGGGAAAGGAACTATGGCTACACCTTC.